This record covers a single T cell receptor beta chain. The antigen remains undetermined. The data were obtained in a study of cytomegalovirus exposure and HLA in healthy donors. Germline CDR1 is SGHAT and CDR2 is FQNNGV. The CDR3 runs to 15 residues. Trimming pared 5 bases from V and 8 bases from J, leaving 20 bases between. 13 Jbeta primers and 60 Vbeta primers were used for the PCR. This table comes from immunoSEQ multiplex PCR, and its TCRdb copy is limited to in-frame clones, with some not included. The repertoire holds 95,000 to 100,000 clones, with under 80% as singletons. General study findings and limits: Altogether, about 160 TCR beta chains were recorded as cytomegalovirus-associated.

The rearrangement uses TRBV11-2 and TRBJ2-3; D perhaps matches TRBD2 (6 bases). The sample was PBMCs. This clonotype was sampled from a man in his forties in good health and CMV-seronegative. The CDR3 region is CASSLASGLGGTQYF. As DNA, the CDR3 is TGTGCCAGCAGCCTTGCGTCCGGGTTGGGAGGTACGCAGTATTTT.